The clone carrying this T cell receptor beta chain is medium-sized by frequency. The antigen is undetermined. TRB cDNA was prepared as libraries by UMI-labeled 5' RACE. Following a re-call of the 5' RACE reads, TCRdb has one entry per CDR3 protein and lacks DNA. Seen in this sample are some 9,600 distinct CDR3 sequences; the ten most common clones hold more than 1%. This sample is part of a study of CXCR3-negative and CXCR3-positive naive CD8 T cells. Points from the study as a whole: High diversity, comparable across both naive subsets, contrasted with much lower diversity in memory CD8+ cells. Expression of CXCR3 was partially reduced after cryopreservation, and fresh PBMCs were used in most assays. Naive CXCR3-negative and CXCR3-positive cells had similar TRBV-TRBJ usage; memory differed.

The length of the CDR3 is 16 residues. Per the germline V gene, CDR1 is SGHVS and CDR2 is FQNEAQ. The chain uses TRBV7-8 and TRBJ2-5; the D call of TRBD2 rests on TCRdb alone, since no DNA is present to check it. This clonotype was obtained from a human donor in good health. Some clones in this sample may be carry-over from other donors' samples. Sequencing input: naive CXCR3- CD8+ T cells from blood. Described subset: CD45RO-CCR7+CD27+CD95- naive CD8+ T cells lacking CXCR3 (TNR3-). This CDR3 reads CASSWGTSGYQETQYF.